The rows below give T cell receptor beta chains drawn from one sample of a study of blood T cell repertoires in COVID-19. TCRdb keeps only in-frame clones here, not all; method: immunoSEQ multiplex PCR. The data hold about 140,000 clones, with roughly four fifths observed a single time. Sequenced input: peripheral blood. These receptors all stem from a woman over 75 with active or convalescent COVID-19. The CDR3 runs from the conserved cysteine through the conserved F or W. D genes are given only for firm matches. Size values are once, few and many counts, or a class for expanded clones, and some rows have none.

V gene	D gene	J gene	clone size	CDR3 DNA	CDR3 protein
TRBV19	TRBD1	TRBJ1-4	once	TGTGCCAGTAGTCGACAGGGCCGGGAAAAACTGTTTTTT	CASSRQGREKLFF
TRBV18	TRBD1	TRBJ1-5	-	TGTGCCAGCTCATCTGGGACAGGCAATCAGCCCCAGCATTTT	CASSSGTGNQPQHF
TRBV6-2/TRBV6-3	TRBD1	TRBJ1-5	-	TGTGCCAGCAGTCAACAGGGGGCCAATCAGCCCCAGCATTTT	CASSQQGANQPQHF
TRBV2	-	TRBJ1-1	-	TGTGCCAGCAGTGGTGGGGACATAGTGAACACTGAAGCTTTCTTT	CASSGGDIVNTEAFF
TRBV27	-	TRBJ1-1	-	TGTGCCAGCCGCCCCGGACAGTCCCTTCAGCAGAACACTGAAGCTTTCTTT	CASRPGQSLQQNTEAFF
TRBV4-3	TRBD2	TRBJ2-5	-	TGCGCCAGCAGCCTTGGACTAGCGGGGGGCCAAGAGACCCAGTACTTC	CASSLGLAGGQETQYF
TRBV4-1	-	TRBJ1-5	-	TGCGCCAGCAGCCCGAAAAACAGTCAGCCCCAGCATTTT	CASSPKNSQPQHF
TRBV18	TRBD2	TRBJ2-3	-	TGTGCCAGCTCACCACCGGGACTAACGTTCACAGATACGCAGTATTTT	CASSPPGLTFTDTQYF
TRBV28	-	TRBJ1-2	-	TGTGCCAGCAGCCCCGCGGGGTTTGGCTATGGCTACACCTTC	CASSPAGFGYGYTF
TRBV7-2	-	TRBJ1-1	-	TGTGCCAGCAGCTTAGCGCTTTCCGGGAACACTGAAGCTTTCTTT	CASSLALSGNTEAFF
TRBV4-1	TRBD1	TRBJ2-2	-	TGCGCCAGCAGCCAAGAGGGCAGGGGGCGCGGCGGGGAGCTGTTTTTT	CASSQEGRGRGGELFF
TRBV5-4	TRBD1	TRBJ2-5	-	TGTGCCAGCAGCATGTGGACAGGGGGCGGAGAGACCCAGTACTTC	CASSMWTGGGETQYF
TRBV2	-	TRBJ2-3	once	TGTGCCAGCAGCAAAGGGAAGCGGACAGATACGCAGTATTTT	CASSKGKRTDTQYF
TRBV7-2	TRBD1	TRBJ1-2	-	TGTGCCAGCAGCTTAGCGCTGCACAGGGGCTATGGCTACACCTTC	CASSLALHRGYGYTF
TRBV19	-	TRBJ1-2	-	TGTGCCAGTACACTATGGGCCAGGGAAGATCATGGCTACACCTTC	CASTLWAREDHGYTF
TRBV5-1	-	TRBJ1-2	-	TGCGCCAGCAGCTTGGCCCCGGGGGAACTAAACTATGGCTACACCTTC	CASSLAPGELNYGYTF
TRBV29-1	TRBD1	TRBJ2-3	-	TGCAGCACCTGGACAGGAGGAATAGATACGCAGTATTTT	CSTWTGGIDTQYF
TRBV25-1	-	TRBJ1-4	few	TGTGCCAGCGGTCGGTTAGAAAAACTGTTTTTT	CASGRLEKLFF